The present T cell receptor beta chain was sequenced within a study of CD8+CD57+ T cells in acquired aplastic anemia. Study-level background: The average for DNA from sorted CD4+ and CD8+ cells was around 3.4 ug. The study, taken as a whole, reports: About 30 CD8+ CDR3 sequences occurred in both the patients and the controls.

This clonotype has at least ten counts. Its antigen is unknown. One end of the junction does not line up with germline, which may come from a read error. This CDR3 comprises 13 residues. CDR1 is MNHNS, CDR2 SASEGT, per germline. The use of genomic DNA as template underpinned the TCR beta VDJ and CDR3 profiling. TCRdb re-derived calls from the reads in MiXCR, one entry per CDR3 protein. The sample records around 150,000 distinct CDR3 sequences, 40% to 50% being singletons. CD8+CD57+ cell expansion had been shown by flow cytometry in patients chosen for sequencing. Material for sequencing was sorted CD4+, CD8+, or CD8+CD57+ T cells (not recorded which) from PBMCs. The origin of this receptor is a human donor with aplastic anemia. The rearrangement uses TRBV6-1 and TRBJ2-7, with unresolved D. In nucleotides, the CDR3 is TGTGCCAGCAGTACCCCCCCTTCCTTCGAGCAGTACTTC. It encodes CASSTPPSFEQYF.